This is a list of T cell receptor beta chains from one sample in a study of shared clonotypes between healthy human individuals. Only in-frame clones appear in the TCRdb table, and some are missing; sequencing was by immunoSEQ multiplex PCR. The table lists a few million clones, 85% to 95% of them singletons, with 0.39% in the top ten. Sequences were obtained from naive CD4+ T cells from PBMCs. These receptors all come from a man aged 18 to 29 in good health. Some clones in this sample may be carry-over from other donors' samples. The CDR3 runs from the conserved cysteine through the conserved F or W. The D gene is left open where the match is weak. Size values are once, few and many counts, or a class for expanded clones, and some rows have none.

clone_size	j_call	d_call	v_call	cdr3_nt	cdr3_aa
.	TRBJ1-1	.	TRBV6-1	TGTGCCAGCAGCGAAAGGCCCTGGGGAGCTTTCTTT	CASSERPWGAFF
.	TRBJ2-7	.	TRBV6-6	TGTGCCAGCAGTTACTCGAAAGCGGACAGCCCCTACGAGCAGTACTTC	CASSYSKADSPYEQYF
.	TRBJ2-7	TRBD2	TRBV28	TGTGCCAGCAGTCAGCTTTTAGCGGGAGGGTTCTACGAGCAGTACTTC	CASSQLLAGGFYEQYF
.	TRBJ2-2	.	TRBV27	TGTGCCAGCAGTTTATCCGGGGCCGGGGAGCTGTTTTTT	CASSLSGAGELFF
.	TRBJ2-6	.	TRBV7-9	TGTGCCAGCAGCTATTCCAGGGCTGGGGCCAACGTCCTGACTTTC	CASSYSRAGANVLTF
once	TRBJ2-7	TRBD1	TRBV4-1	TGCGCCAGCAGCCCAACCCGGGACAGGGGGCCAGGCGAGCAGTACTTC	CASSPTRDRGPGEQYF
.	TRBJ1-4	.	TRBV28	TGTGCCAGCAGTTTAAGATGGGGGGAAAAACTGTTTTTT	CASSLRWGEKLFF
.	TRBJ2-5	TRBD2	TRBV5-1	TGCGCCAGCAGCTTGTTAGCTAGCGGGCGGGAGGAGACCCAGTACTTC	CASSLLASGREETQYF
.	TRBJ1-4	.	TRBV29-1	TGCAGCGTTGTAACACGCACAACTAATGAAAAACTGTTTTTT	CSVVTRTTNEKLFF
.	TRBJ2-3	TRBD2	TRBV4-1	TGCGCCAGCAGCCAAGGTCTAGCGGGGCTGGGTGGAGATACGCAGTATTTT	CASSQGLAGLGGDTQYF
.	TRBJ1-2	.	TRBV6-5	TGTGCCAGCAGTTACGAGGCAGCGGGCTATGGCTACACCTTC	CASSYEAAGYGYTF
once	TRBJ1-3	TRBD1	TRBV5-1	TGCGCCAGCAGCTTGGCAGTGACAGGGACTGGAAACACCATATATTTT	CASSLAVTGTGNTIYF
few	TRBJ1-5	.	TRBV30	TGTGCCTGGAGTCCCAGGAATCAGCCCCAGCATTTT	CAWSPRNQPQHF
.	TRBJ1-1	TRBD1	TRBV5-1	TGCGCCAGCAGCCTGGACAGGGTGGAGGGCACTGAAGCTTTCTTT	CASSLDRVEGTEAFF
.	TRBJ1-1	.	TRBV18	TGTGCCAGCTCACCTATGGCGGTGAAGAACACTGAAGCTTTCTTT	CASSPMAVKNTEAFF
.	TRBJ2-5	TRBD1	TRBV7-2	TGTGCCAGCAGCTTAGCCGGGACAGGAGAGACCCAGTACTTC	CASSLAGTGETQYF
.	TRBJ2-7	.	TRBV5-1	TGCGCCAGCAGCTTTTCGGGGACCCCAGGGTTCGAGCAGTACTTC	CASSFSGTPGFEQYF
.	TRBJ2-1	TRBD2	TRBV9	TGTGCCAGCAGCGAACCGGGACTACGAATTATTAATGAGCAGTTCTTC	CASSEPGLRIINEQFF
.	TRBJ1-3	.	TRBV30	TGTGCCTGGAGTGTGCTTTTATCTGGAAACACCATATATTTT	CAWSVLLSGNTIYF
.	TRBJ2-7	TRBD2	TRBV4-2	TGTGCCAGCAGCCAAGAGTTAAGTGGCGGGAGGCGGTACGAGCAGTACTTC	CASSQELSGGRRYEQYF
.	TRBJ1-1	.	TRBV28	TGTGCCAGCAGTCCTAACGTTAGAGGGAACACTGAAGCTTTCTTT	CASSPNVRGNTEAFF
.	TRBJ1-6	.	TRBV29-1	TGCAGCGTTGAACCGCCAGGGATGGCGCATTCACCCCTCCACTTT	CSVEPPGMAHSPLHF
.	TRBJ1-2	.	TRBV6-5	TGTGCCAGCAGTTACTCGCGGGGCTTCTATGGCTACACCTTC	CASSYSRGFYGYTF
.	TRBJ2-5	TRBD1	TRBV6-1	TGTGCCAGCAAGCCGGGACAGGGACCTACGGAGACCCAGTACTTC	CASKPGQGPTETQYF
.	TRBJ2-5	TRBD2	TRBV18	TGTGCCAGCTCAATAGCGGGAGCCCCTCCGGAGACCCAGTACTTC	CASSIAGAPPETQYF
.	TRBJ2-2	.	TRBV5-1	TGCGCCAGCAGCTTGATAGGAGGGGCCGGGGAGCTGTTTTTT	CASSLIGGAGELFF
.	TRBJ1-1	TRBD1	TRBV28	TGTGCCAGCAGTTTAGCAGGGGGCGTACCTGAAGCTTTCTTT	CASSLAGGVPEAFF
.	TRBJ1-6	.	TRBV30	TGTGCCTGGAGGCCTGGGAACCATAATTCACCCCTCCACTTT	CAWRPGNHNSPLHF
.	TRBJ1-1	.	TRBV18	TGTGCCAGCTCACCAATAATATTACAGGGGAACACTGAAGCTTTCTTT	CASSPIILQGNTEAFF
.	TRBJ2-5	.	TRBV27	TGTGCCAGCAGTTTATTAGGGCAGGGCGAGGAGACCCAGTACTTC	CASSLLGQGEETQYF
.	TRBJ1-2	.	TRBV6-5	TGTGCCAGCACCATAAGTCTCAACTATGGCTACACCTTC	CASTISLNYGYTF
.	TRBJ1-1	.	TRBV7-2	TGTGCCAGCAGCCCCTGGGCTCGTAAGAACACTGAAGCTTTCTTT	CASSPWARKNTEAFF
few	TRBJ2-1	.	TRBV28	TGTGCCAGCAGTTTAGGTTACAATGAGCAGTTCTTC	CASSLGYNEQFF
.	TRBJ2-5	.	TRBV5-4	TGTGCCAGCAGCCCTGGGACACCCCAAGAGACCCAGTACTTC	CASSPGTPQETQYF
.	TRBJ1-5	.	TRBV9	TGTGCCAGCAGCCCCCGGGGGGCTGTAAATCAGCCCCAGCATTTT	CASSPRGAVNQPQHF
.	TRBJ1-1	TRBD1	TRBV14	TGTGCCAGCAGCCAAGTGGGACAGGGGAGGGACACTGAAGCTTTCTTT	CASSQVGQGRDTEAFF
.	TRBJ1-5	.	TRBV6-4	TGTGCCAGCAGTCCCGATACAGGGCAGCCCCAGCATTTT	CASSPDTGQPQHF
.	TRBJ2-7	.	TRBV7-9	TGTGCCAGCAGCTTAGTAGGACGGTACCCCTACGAGCAGTACTTC	CASSLVGRYPYEQYF
.	TRBJ2-1	TRBD2	TRBV2	TGTGCCAGCAGTGGGGCGGGAGCTTTGAATGAGCAGTTCTTC	CASSGAGALNEQFF
.	TRBJ2-1	.	TRBV9	TGTGCCAGCAGCGTAGATCCGCTCCTCAATGAGCAGTTCTTC	CASSVDPLLNEQFF
.	TRBJ1-4	.	TRBV7-2	TGTGCCAGCAGCTTATTCCCGGGACAAATTAATGAAAAACTGTTTTTT	CASSLFPGQINEKLFF
.	TRBJ1-5	.	TRBV2	TGTGCCAGCAGTGACGTTAGCAATCAGCCCCAGCATTTT	CASSDVSNQPQHF
.	TRBJ2-2	TRBD1	TRBV28	TGTGCCAGCAGTTTACTCCCCGGGGACAGGGGGCGCACCGGGGAGCTGTTTTTT	CASSLLPGDRGRTGELFF
few	TRBJ2-1	.	TRBV7-9	TGTGCCAGCAGCTTAGCGGGAGGTGCCAACAATGAGCAGTTCTTC	CASSLAGGANNEQFF
.	TRBJ2-7	.	TRBV11-1	TGTGCCAGCAGCGACCAATTTTTCACAGGGCCCCACTTC	CASSDQFFTGPHF
.	TRBJ1-2	.	TRBV28	TGTGCCAGCAGCTTTCAGGGAGGGAATGGCTACACCTTC	CASSFQGGNGYTF
.	TRBJ1-1	.	TRBV10-3	TGTGCCATCAAACTGACAGAGAACACTGAAGCTTTCTTT	CAIKLTENTEAFF
.	TRBJ2-1	.	TRBV5-1	TGCGCCAGCAGCTTGGCCGGAGGGGTAGGGGAGCAGTTCTTC	CASSLAGGVGEQFF
.	TRBJ2-7	.	TRBV6-5	TGTGCCAGCAGTTACGCCGGACGGGCCTACGAGCAGTACTTC	CASSYAGRAYEQYF
.	TRBJ2-7	.	TRBV19	TGTGCCAGTAGTCCCTACTACGAGCAGTACTTC	CASSPYYEQYF
once	TRBJ2-2	.	TRBV7-3	TGTGCCAGCAGCTTAGAGGGTCCGCCGAACACCGGGGAGCTGTTTTTT	CASSLEGPPNTGELFF
.	TRBJ1-2	.	TRBV19	TGTGCCAGTAGTTCCGGCCAGGCAAGCTATGGCTACACCTTC	CASSSGQASYGYTF
.	TRBJ2-5	.	TRBV28	TGTGCCAGCACCACTAGCTGGGAGACCCAGTACTTC	CASTTSWETQYF
.	TRBJ1-5	.	TRBV6-1	TGTGCCAGCAGTGAATACCAGGGGTTCAATCAGCCCCAGCATTTT	CASSEYQGFNQPQHF